This record covers a single T cell receptor beta chain. From germline, CDR1 is SGHDT and CDR2 YYEEEE. Trimming stripped 3 bases from V and 4 bases from J, with 17 bases between. This CDR3 has 16 amino acids. This sample is part of a study of technical replicates of blood from four donors. Generated by immunoSEQ multiplex PCR, the TCRdb table keeps only in-frame clones and is missing some. The sample records 64,000 or so clones, around 85% being singletons. Sequenced sample: PBMCs. The sequence was collected from a human donor in good health. Some clones in this sample may be carry-over from other donors' samples. This chain links TRBV5-6 with TRBJ1-5, with D uncertain. The CDR3 loop reads CASSSRPGAANQPQHF. For the CDR3, the DNA is TGTGCCAGCAGCTCGAGACCGGGAGCGGCGAATCAGCCCCAGCATTTT.